The 24 T cell receptor beta chains below come from one sample, sequenced in a study of shared clonotypes between healthy human individuals (dated by TCRdb to the early 2020s). Library preparation was by the immunoSEQ multiplex PCR assay. Not all clones reach the TCRdb copy of this immuneACCESS table, which keeps in-frame sequences only. Checked studies attribute under half of the gap to unresolved V genes and leave the rest unexplained. The sample data list 950,000 to 1,300,000 clones, and about 75% of these were observed just once. The ten largest clones add up to less than 1.5% of the sample. Sequencing was performed on memory CD4+ T cells sorted from blood. The meaning of the sample's cell subset or site label: CD45RA-negative fraction. All receptors come from a man aged 18 to 29 in good health.

Turning to this clone: Different DNA sequences within this sample yield the same CDR3. The genes are TRBV5-1 and TRBJ2-5; D remains ambiguous. V lost 3 bases to trimming and J lost 5 bases, with 11 bases between them. This CDR3 contains 13 residues. Germline loops: CDR1 SGHRS, CDR2 YFSETQ. DNA for the CDR3: TGCGCCAGCAGCTCCGGTGGATGGGAGACCCAGTACTTC. The encoded protein is CASSSGGWETQYF.

As DNA, the CDR3 is TGTGCCAGCACTCCCCTACAGGGTGGGGAAAAACTGTTTTTT. It specifies CASTPLQGGEKLFF. The chain couples TRBV6-5 to TRBJ1-4; the D gene is possibly TRBD1 (6 bases). Germline CDR1 MNHEY, CDR2 SVGAGI. This CDR3 region has 14 residues. V lost 7 bases and J lost 8, with 17 bases in between.

This chain links TRBV5-1 with TRBJ1-5; D remains unclear. CDR1 is SGHRS and CDR2 is YFSETQ in the germline V gene. The CDR3 has 12 amino acids. The V end was cut by 10 bases, the J end by 5 bases, with 13 bases between. The CDR3 loop is CAFRSAHQPQHF. In DNA form, the CDR3 reads TGCGCCTTTAGATCGGCCCATCAGCCCCAGCATTTT. Full variable domain (remainder filled in from reference TRBV5-1 and TRBJ1-5): KAGVTQTPRYLIKTRGQQVTLSCSPISGHRSVSWYQQTPGQGLQFLFEYFSETQRNKGNFPGRFSGRQFSNSRSEMNVSTLELGDSALYLCAFRSAHQPQHFGDGTRLSIL.

The chain has TRBV2 and TRBJ1-6; D gene unclear. Germline CDR1 SNHLY, CDR2 FYNNEI. Trimming left V 4 bases short and J 6 bases short, with 10 bases between. The CDR3 sequence is 14 residues long. CDR3 nucleotide sequence: TGTGCCAGCAGTGTGGACGGATTTAATTCACCCCTCCACTTT. This encodes CASSVDGFNSPLHF.

The rearrangement joins TRBV19 to TRBJ2-5; no clear D. CDR3 length: 14 amino acids. V lost 2 bases and J lost 1, with 8 bases in between. Per germline, CDR1 LNHDA and CDR2 SQIVND (reference sequence). CDR3 sequence reads: CASSIRFSQETQYF. CDR3 bases: TGTGCCAGTAGTATAAGGTTTAGCCAAGAGACCCAGTACTTC.

The V gene is TRBV6-6, the J gene TRBJ2-7; 10 positions match TRBD2. This CDR3 is 15 amino acids long. Germline CDR1 MNHNY, CDR2 SVGAGI (reference sequence). The V segment lost 10 bases and the J segment 2 bases; nucleotides outside the gene matches: 11. The CDR3 coding sequence is TGTGCCACACGACGGGGGACTAGCGTTACCTACGAGCAGTACTTC. The encoded protein is CATRRGTSVTYEQYF.

CDR3 nucleotide sequence: TGTGCCAGCAGCACCCCAGGACAGATTAATGAAAAACTGTTTTTT. Translation: CASSTPGQINEKLFF. The chain couples TRBV5-6 to TRBJ1-4, with D possibly TRBD1 on 6 matching bases. There are 15 residues in the CDR3. V dropped 4 bases and J dropped 4 bases, with 14 bases sitting between them. From germline, CDR1 is SGHDT and CDR2 YYEEEE.

The chain couples TRBV25-1 to TRBJ1-4; D is ambiguous. CDR1 and CDR2 (germline): MGHDK, SYGVNS. The CDR3 runs 15 residues. Trimming pared 1 base from V and 0 bases from J, leaving 6 bases between. The CDR3: CASSESGSTNEKLFF. The CDR3 DNA sequence: TGTGCCAGCAGTGAATCGGGGTCAACTAATGAAAAACTGTTTTTT. Using reference TRBV25-1 and TRBJ1-4 for the parts outside the CDR3, the full variable domain is EADIYQTPRYLVIGTGKKITLECSQTMGHDKMYWYQQDPGMELHLIHYSYGVNSTEKGDLSSESTVSRIRTEHFPLTLESARPSHTSQYLCASSESGSTNEKLFFGSGTQLSVL.

A note on this clone: The sample contains more than one DNA sequence encoding this CDR3. The chain joins TRBV10-3 to TRBJ2-2; 7 bases fit TRBD1. The germline V gene encodes CDR1 ENHRY and CDR2 SYGVKD. CDR3 length: 14 amino acids. The V gene end was trimmed by 7 bases and the J gene end by 2 bases; junction bases not matched to a gene: 4. CDR3 sequence: CAITGTVNTGELFF. CDR3 nucleotide sequence: TGTGCCATCACCGGGACAGTAAACACCGGGGAGCTGTTTTTT.

CDR3 sequence reads: CASRYQWNYGYTF. CDR3 DNA: TGTGCCAGCAGATACCAGTGGAATTATGGCTACACCTTC. The chain carries TRBV28 and TRBJ1-2; D ambiguous. The V end was cut by 6 bases, the J end by 5 bases, with 13 bases between. From germline, CDR1 is MDHEN and CDR2 SYDVKM. This CDR3 is built from 13 residues.

CDR3 coding DNA: TGTGCCAGTAGTCCTCTACAGGGAGGGTACGAGCAGTACTTC. Protein sequence: CASSPLQGGYEQYF. The chain joins TRBV19 to TRBJ2-7; weak D call: TRBD2 (7 bases). In germline, CDR1 is LNHDA, CDR2 SQIVND (reference sequence). This CDR3 is 14 amino acids long. The germline V and J ends were trimmed by 5 bases and 4 bases, with 15 bases remaining between them.

This clone was recorded only once. This CDR3 is also generated by other DNA sequences in the sample. The chain combines TRBV5-5 with TRBJ2-5, with unresolved D. This CDR3 comprises 14 residues. Germline values: CDR1 SGHKS, CDR2 YYEKEE (reference sequence). V lost 1 base and J 2 bases, leaving 9 bases between the germline ends. The CDR3 is CASSLSSGQETQYF. The CDR3, as DNA: TGTGCCAGCAGCTTGTCCTCCGGGCAAGAGACCCAGTACTTC.

CDR3 sequence reads: CASSSPGRHEQYF. CDR3 nucleotide sequence: TGTGCCAGCAGTTCCCCGGGAAGACACGAGCAGTACTTC. The rearrangement joins TRBV6-6 to TRBJ2-7, with D perhaps TRBD2 (5 bases). CDR1 MNHNY and CDR2 SVGAGI come from the germline V gene (reference sequence). The CDR3 totals 13 residues. V was cut by 4 bases and J by 5 bases, with 12 bases left in between.

The chain links TRBV5-1 to TRBJ2-7, with TRBD2 identical over 8 bases. Germline assignment: CDR1 SGHRS and CDR2 YFSETQ. The junction had 3 bases not matched to a gene; V was cut back by 3 bases and J by 4 bases. This CDR3 is built from 13 residues. The CDR3 loop is CASSSGLVYEQYF. The CDR3 bases are TGCGCCAGCAGCTCGGGACTAGTTTACGAGCAGTACTTC.

This rearrangement joins TRBV2 to TRBJ2-7; D not resolved. V was cut by 3 bases and J by 3 bases, with 15 bases left in between. The germline CDR1 and CDR2 sequences are SNHLY and FYNNEI. CDR3 length: 15 residues. CDR3 nucleotide sequence: TGTGCCAGCAGTGAGCTTGCGACGCTAAACTACGAGCAGTACTTC. Protein: CASSELATLNYEQYF. Full variable domain (rest looked up from reference TRBV2 and TRBJ2-7): EPEVTQTPSHQVTQMGQEVILRCVPISNHLYFYWYRQILGQKVEFLVSFYNNEISEKSEIFDDQFSVERPDGSNFTLKIRSTKLEDSAMYFCASSELATLNYEQYFGPGTRLTVT.

The chain has TRBV18 and TRBJ1-2; D uncertain. The CDR3 runs 11 residues. Trimming took off 3 bases at V and 3 bases at J, with 2 bases between the two ends. Germline loops: CDR1 KGHSH, CDR2 LQKENI. As DNA, the CDR3 is TGTGCCAGCTCACCGGACTATGGCTACACCTTC. Its protein product is CASSPDYGYTF. The whole variable domain, remainder taken from reference TRBV18 and TRBJ1-2, is NAGVMQNPRHLVRRRGQEARLRCSPMKGHSHVYWYRQLPEEGLKFMVYLQKENIIDESGMPKERFSAEFPKEGPSILRIQQVVRGDSAAYFCASSPDYGYTFGSGTRLTVV.

The V and J genes are TRBV7-2 and TRBJ2-1; 7 bases line up with TRBD2. In germline, CDR1 is SGHTA, CDR2 FQGNSA. The CDR3 has 14 amino acids. The J segment lost 4 bases and the V segment lost 2 bases, leaving 2 bases of the junction unmatched. The CDR3 reads CASSLPGGYNEQFF. Here the CDR3 DNA reads TGTGCCAGCAGCTTACCGGGAGGATACAATGAGCAGTTCTTC.

The rearrangement links TRBV28 to TRBJ2-7, with TRBD2 matching over 9 bases. CDR3 length: 13 amino acids. CDR1 and CDR2 (germline): MDHEN, SYDVKM. The trim removed 6 bases at V and 5 bases at J, leaving 5 bases unmatched. The CDR3: CASRAGGHHEQYF. The DNA of the CDR3 is TGTGCCAGCAGGGCGGGGGGGCACCACGAGCAGTACTTC.

The chain couples TRBV7-2 to TRBJ2-1; 7 nucleotides agree with TRBD2. V shed 0 bases and J 4 bases; nucleotides not matched to a gene: 3. Germline assignment: CDR1 SGHTA and CDR2 FQGNSA. The CDR3 totals 15 residues. Here the CDR3 DNA reads TGTGCCAGCAGCTTAGCATTAGCGGGTTACAATGAGCAGTTCTTC. Its translation is CASSLALAGYNEQFF.

The chain uses TRBV7-9 and TRBJ2-7; D gene ambiguous. Germline-derived CDR1 and CDR2 are SEHNR and FQNEAQ (reference sequence). V lost 5 bases and J lost 2, with 13 bases in between. This CDR3 region has 14 residues. CDR3 DNA sequence: TGTGCCAGCAGCCATAGAGGTTCCCCCTACGAGCAGTACTTC. It yields the protein CASSHRGSPYEQYF.

The chain couples TRBV5-1 to TRBJ2-3; possible D gene TRBD2, 5 bases. Per germline, CDR1 SGHRS and CDR2 YFSETQ. This CDR3 has 15 amino acids. Trimming shortened V by 0 bases and J by 4 bases, and 12 bases separated the two germline ends. CDR3 region: CASSLDGVSADTQYF. CDR3 bases: TGCGCCAGCAGCTTGGACGGAGTTAGCGCAGATACGCAGTATTTT.

In this sample, this clone turned up a few times. The chain combines TRBV18 with TRBJ2-3, with TRBD2 matching 14 bases. The CDR3 consists of 18 residues. Looked up from germline, CDR1 is KGHSH and CDR2 is LQKENI. V trimming: 3 bases; J trimming: 8 bases; junction bases outside the gene matches: 13. The DNA for the CDR3 is TGTGCCAGCTCACCCGCACCGCCGACTAGCGGGAGGGCCGGTACGCAGTATTTT. It encodes CASSPAPPTSGRAGTQYF.

This sequence joins TRBV28 and TRBJ2-3, with 11 bases lining up with TRBD2. Germline V gene sequence: CDR1 MDHEN, CDR2 SYDVKM. V trimming: 5 bases; J trimming: 2 bases; junction bases outside the gene matches: 9. The CDR3 has 17 residues. The CDR3 nucleotides read TGTGCCAGCAGTCTAGCGGGGGGAAGGACACACACAGATACGCAGTATTTT. Its protein product is CASSLAGGRTHTDTQYF.

In this sample, this clone turned up once. This likely stems from a read error, as it lies one base from a far larger clone. Other DNA sequences in the same sample also yield this CDR3. The genes are TRBV30 and TRBJ1-2, with a tentative D call TRBD1 (6 bases). V lost 4 bases, J lost 2 bases, and 11 bases lay in between. The CDR3 runs 13 residues. CDR1 and CDR2 from the germline V gene are GTSNPN and SVGIG (reference sequence). CDR3 amino acids: CAWTIGGNYGYTF. CDR3 DNA: TGTGCCTGGACTATAGGGGGAAACTATGGCTACACCTTC. Full variable domain (missing parts from reference TRBV30 and TRBJ1-2): SQTIHQWPATLVQPVGSPLSLECTVEGTSNPNLYWYRQAAGRGLQLLFYSVGIGQISSEVPQNLSASRPQDRQFILSSKKLLLSDSGFYLCAWTIGGNYGYTFGSGTRLTVV.